The 14 T cell receptor beta chains in this list originate from one sample, sequenced in a study of monozygotic twins with inflammatory bowel disease. TCRdb re-called the 5' RACE reads and catalogs CDR3 proteins one per entry, DNA excluded. The repertoire table contains roughly 170,000 distinct CDR3 sequences. The sample consisted of blood. The origin of the receptors is a human donor with ulcerative colitis or Crohn's disease, or a healthy co-twin of an affected twin (not recorded which).

The chain uses TRBV18 and TRBJ1-2; TCRdb's assignment of TRBD1 cannot be checked, as there is no DNA. Germline assignment: CDR1 KGHSH and CDR2 LQKENI. The CDR3 extends over 14 amino acids. The chain's CDR3 is CASSPPGQGVSYTF.

The chain links TRBV30 to TRBJ1-4; TCRdb's assignment of TRBD1 cannot be checked, as there is no DNA. From germline, CDR1 is GTSNPN and CDR2 SVGIG (reference sequence). The CDR3 contains 13 residues. CDR3 protein: CAWSGLGNEKLFF.

This chain connects TRBV5-6 to TRBJ2-5; TCRdb selects TRBD1, and the lack of DNA leaves this call unchecked. The CDR3 runs to 14 residues. Germline V gene data show CDR1 as SGHDT and CDR2 as YYEEEE. The CDR3 loop is CASSPAGGQETQYF.

The gene calls are TRBV25-1 and TRBJ1-4; absent DNA, TCRdb's TRBD1 call cannot be checked. Germline V gives CDR1 MGHDK, CDR2 SYGVNS. The CDR3 runs to 15 residues. CDR3 loop: CASSSVRAVDEKLFF.

This chain joins TRBV6-5 and TRBJ1-4. The length of the CDR3 is 17 residues. Germline V CDR1 and CDR2: MNHEY, SVGAGI. The CDR3 sequence is CASSYSWDLATNEKLFF.

The chain has TRBV29-1 and TRBJ2-2; TCRdb gives TRBD1 as the D gene, but with no DNA this cannot be confirmed. This CDR3 comprises 14 residues. The germline CDR1 and CDR2 sequences are SQVTM and ANQGSEA. CDR3 sequence: CSGLRRGRSGELFF.

The V and J genes are TRBV12-3 or TRBV12-4 and TRBJ1-5; TCRdb indicates TRBD1, and absent DNA this call remains unverified. The length of the CDR3 is 15 residues. CDR3 region: CASSSGTPHNQPQHF.

The rearrangement links TRBV6-1 to TRBJ2-3; TCRdb gives TRBD2 as the D gene, but with no DNA this cannot be confirmed. From germline, CDR1 is MNHNS and CDR2 SASEGT. This CDR3 is 12 amino acids long. CDR3 residues: CASSQGSRVQYF.

The V and J genes are TRBV30 and TRBJ2-7. The CDR3 is 13 amino acids. Germline loops: CDR1 GTSNPN, CDR2 SVGIG (reference sequence). This CDR3 is CAWSVGASYEQYF.

The chain employs TRBV5-1 and TRBJ2-6. The CDR3 is 15 amino acids. CDR1 and CDR2 (germline): SGHRS, YFSETQ. CDR3 protein: CASSTWDSGANVLTF.

The chain uses TRBV2 and TRBJ1-2. The germline gives CDR1 SNHLY, CDR2 FYNNEI. This CDR3 is 13 amino acids long. CDR3 amino acids: CASSDRANYGYTF.

The chain combines TRBV4-1 with TRBJ2-4; TCRdb calls TRBD1, which cannot be checked without DNA. CDR1 is MGHRA and CDR2 is YSYEKL in the germline V gene. The CDR3 runs to 18 residues. The CDR3 region is CASSQDWQGAVGKNIQYF.

This sequence joins TRBV28 and TRBJ2-1; TCRdb picks TRBD2, but there is no DNA to check that call. Germline V gene sequence: CDR1 MDHEN, CDR2 SYDVKM. The CDR3 length is 15 residues. The CDR3 region is CASRIRGLSYNEQFF.

The rearrangement uses TRBV20-1 and TRBJ1-2. CDR1 is DFQATT, CDR2 SNEGSKA, per germline (reference sequence). The CDR3 is 16 residues long. The CDR3 loop reads CSARGTADSFNYGYTF.